The 15 T cell receptor beta chains below come from one sample, sequenced in a study of T cell responses to AZD1222 COVID-19 vaccine. Profiling relied on immunoSEQ multiplex PCR, and the TCRdb table lists in-frame clones only, not all of them. The sample carries approximately 100,000 clones, more than 85% recorded once. The specimen comprised peripheral blood, sampled on day 0 of AZD1222 vaccination. These receptors were obtained from an adult in good health.

The genes are TRBV7-2 and TRBJ2-7; no definite D call. Trimming left V 0 bases short and J 6 bases short, with 9 bases between. Germline V lookup: CDR1 SGHTA, CDR2 FQGNSA. The CDR3 covers 13 residues. CDR3 in DNA: TGTGCCAGCAGCTTAGCGGTTTGGGTCGAGCAGTACTTC. It is translated as CASSLAVWVEQYF.

The V call is TRBV9, the J call TRBJ2-4, with 10 nucleotides matching TRBD1. CDR1 is SGDLS, CDR2 YYNGEE, per germline. There are 15 residues in the CDR3. The V and J ends lost 3 bases and 4 bases, in that order; junction bases with no gene match: 4. The CDR3 bases are TGTGCCAGCAGCGGGCGGACAGGGGGGAAAAACATTCAGTACTTC. Protein: CASSGRTGGKNIQYF.

The chain is built from TRBV6-5 and TRBJ1-3, with a possible D match to TRBD1 (5 bases). V lost 2 bases and J 1 base, leaving 9 bases between the germline ends. CDR1 and CDR2 (germline): MNHEY, SVGAGI. This CDR3 contains 15 residues. CDR3 nucleotides: TGTGCCAGCAGTTACGGGGGGGGATCTGGAAACACCATATATTTT. Encoded protein: CASSYGGGSGNTIYF.

A single count supports this clone. The chain couples TRBV24-1 to TRBJ1-3; D possibly corresponds to TRBD1 (6 bases). Germline assignment: CDR1 KGHDR and CDR2 SFDVKD. V shed 3 bases and J shed 1 base, with 9 bases lying between them. This CDR3 spans 15 amino acids. The DNA for the CDR3 is TGTGCCACCAGTGATCCACAGGGTTCTGGAAACACCATATATTTT. Translated: CATSDPQGSGNTIYF.

The chain combines TRBV19 with TRBJ1-1, with 7 bases aligning to TRBD1. CDR3 length: 13 residues. Trimming took 7 bases from V and 2 from J; bases not matched to a gene: 4. The germline CDR1 and CDR2 sequences are LNHDA and SQIVND (reference sequence). The CDR3 coding sequence is TGTGCCAGTAAGGGACAGCTAAACACTGAAGCTTTCTTT. Translated: CASKGQLNTEAFF.

The V gene is TRBV7-2, the J gene TRBJ1-2; D is ambiguous. The CDR3 consists of 14 residues. Germline V lookup: CDR1 SGHTA, CDR2 FQGNSA. Trimming shortened V by 5 bases and J by 7 bases, and 17 bases separated the two germline ends. This chain's CDR3 is CASSLGGFKGGYTF. DNA of the CDR3: TGTGCCAGCAGCCTGGGAGGGTTTAAGGGTGGCTACACCTTC.

The chain recombines TRBV28 with TRBJ2-7; D gene uncertain. The V gene's germline CDR1 is MDHEN and CDR2 SYDVKM. Between the trimmed V and J ends, which lost 2 bases and 6 bases, there was a span of 5 bases. The CDR3 runs 11 residues. CDR3 residues: CASSLVGEQYF. The CDR3 DNA follows: TGTGCCAGCAGTTTAGTAGGCGAGCAGTACTTC. The full variable domain, in which reference TRBV28 and TRBJ2-7 provide the parts outside the CDR3, is DVKVTQSSRYLVKRTGEKVFLECVQDMDHENMFWYRQDPGLGLRLIYFSYDVKMKEKGDIPEGYSVSREKKERFSLILESASTNQTSMYLCASSLVGEQYFGPGTRLTVT.

The V and J genes are TRBV5-1 and TRBJ2-1; D is ambiguous. Trimming took off 1 base at V and 0 bases at J, with 8 bases between the two ends. Germline V lookup: CDR1 SGHRS, CDR2 YFSETQ. This CDR3 has 15 residues. The CDR3 DNA reads as TGCGCCAGCAGCTTGCGCCCCGACTCCTACAATGAGCAGTTCTTC. This translates into CASSLRPDSYNEQFF.

The chain links TRBV18 to TRBJ1-2; 10 bases fit TRBD1. The CDR3 is 16 residues long. V lost 3 bases to trimming and J lost 0 bases; unmatched junction nucleotides: 4. From germline, CDR1 is KGHSH and CDR2 LQKENI. The CDR3: CASSPGTGASNYGYTF. The CDR3 DNA is TGTGCCAGCTCACCCGGGACAGGGGCATCTAACTATGGCTACACCTTC.

The chain couples TRBV10-3 to TRBJ2-7, with D possibly matching TRBD1 (7 bases). The CDR3 loop spans 14 amino acids. CDR1 and CDR2 from the germline V gene are ENHRY and SYGVKD. V lost 6 bases and J lost 5, with 17 bases in between. CDR3 in DNA: TGTGCCATCAGGACCGACCAGGGGGGCGACGAGCAGTACTTC. The encoded protein is CAIRTDQGGDEQYF.

Only a few counts were recorded for this clone. This rearrangement joins TRBV3-1 (or the pseudogene TRBV3-2) to TRBJ2-2; D remains ambiguous. The CDR3 covers 15 residues. Looked up from germline, CDR1 is LGHDT and CDR2 is YNNKEL (reference sequence). Trimming took 0 bases from V and 0 from J, leaving 5 bases between them. The CDR3, as DNA: TGTGCCAGCAGCCAAGATTCAACGAACACCGGGGAGCTGTTTTTT. Translated, it gives CASSQDSTNTGELFF.

V is TRBV19 and J is TRBJ2-2; 7 bases are shared with TRBD1. The CDR3 totals 15 residues. Germline V gene lookup returns CDR1 LNHDA and CDR2 SQIVND (reference sequence). The V gene end was trimmed by 7 bases and the J gene end by 0 bases; junction bases not matched to a gene: 5. The CDR3 region is CASKIDRANTGELFF. The CDR3 coding sequence is TGTGCCAGTAAAATTGACAGGGCGAACACCGGGGAGCTGTTTTTT. Complete variable domain (other parts from reference TRBV19 and TRBJ2-2): DGGITQSPKYLFRKEGQNVTLSCEQNLNHDAMYWYRQDPGQGLRLIYYSQIVNDFQKGDIAEGYSVSREKKESFPLTVTSAQKNPTAFYLCASKIDRANTGELFFGEGSRLTVL.

The V gene is TRBV7-9, the J gene TRBJ2-2; D possibly corresponds to TRBD1 (5 bases). The V end lost 1 base, the J end lost 5 bases, and 11 bases lay between the germline ends. Per germline, CDR1 SEHNR and CDR2 FQNEAQ (reference sequence). The CDR3 extends over 15 amino acids. The CDR3 reads CASSLGSTETGELFF. DNA for the CDR3: TGTGCCAGCAGCTTAGGATCGACAGAGACCGGGGAGCTGTTTTTT.

V and J are TRBV12-5 and TRBJ2-4; TRBD2 aligns across 8 bases. The CDR3 is made up of 17 amino acids. V dropped 6 bases and J dropped 0; count of bases not matched to a gene: 10. Per the germline V gene, CDR1 is LGHNT and CDR2 is FRNRAP. CDR3 nucleotides: TGTGCTAGTGGGCGCCGCGGGGGGCCTCTAGCCAAAAACATTCAGTACTTC. This codes for CASGRRGGPLAKNIQYF.

This chain connects TRBV30 to TRBJ2-1; D possibly matches TRBD1 or TRBD2 (5 bases each). CDR1 is GTSNPN and CDR2 is SVGIG in the germline V gene (reference sequence). This CDR3 has 13 residues. With 2 bases removed from V and 12 bases from J, the gap between germline ends came to 17 bases. This chain's CDR3 is CAWSRSVGVGQFF. CDR3 sequence (DNA): TGTGCCTGGAGTCGGTCCGTGGGGGTTGGGCAGTTCTTC. The full variable domain, completed using reference TRBV30 and TRBJ2-1, is SQTIHQWPATLVQPVGSPLSLECTVEGTSNPNLYWYRQAAGRGLQLLFYSVGIGQISSEVPQNLSASRPQDRQFILSSKKLLLSDSGFYLCAWSRSVGVGQFFGPGTRLTVL.